This T cell receptor (beta chain) stems from a study of OX40 agonist ivuxolimab in advanced cancers. The study in broad terms: Ivuxolimab, which targeted the costimulatory receptor OX40 (CD134), was an agonistic, fully human IgG2 monoclonal antibody. The purpose of peripheral TCRbeta sequencing was to test whether ivuxolimab changed TCR sequence diversity and led to clonal T-cell expansion. The monotherapy dose-escalation portion (N of about 49 patients) of the phase I ivuxolimab trial is reported in the paper. The dose-escalation cohort was 80% to 90% male with a mean age of approximately 60 years, ranging from roughly 23 to 90. Partial responses were achieved by three dose-escalation patients, of whom one had hepatocellular carcinoma and two had cutaneous melanoma. Prior anti-PD-1, anti-PD-L1 or anti-CTLA-4 therapy was permitted, and checkpoint inhibitors had been received by less than 45% of dose-escalation patients. Of the approximately 50 dose-escalation patients, hepatocellular carcinoma was present in about 20, melanoma in approximately 15, renal cell carcinoma in 9 and head and neck cancer in 9. Intravenous ivuxolimab was administered to patients every 2 weeks at six dose levels: 0.01, 0.1, 0.3, 1.5, 3 and 10 mg/kg. Paper-wide results and their limitations: Low levels of normalized T-cell clonal expansion were also seen in some patients who did not respond. After ivuxolimab, CD8+ T cells had more expanded clones than CD4+ T cells on average. In the 0.1-3.0 mg/kg groups, partial responders had among the lowest normalized peripheral clonal expansion, particularly in CD8+ T cells. Clonal expansion of both CD4+ and CD8+ blood T cells was observed from baseline to week 6 at doses 0.1 to 3.0 mg/kg. The antigen specificity of the peripheral T cells that underwent clonal expansion was not determined.

For sequencing of the TCRbeta CDR3 region, genomic DNA was extracted from the sorted cells. The immunoSEQ Assay was used to sequence the TCRbeta CDR3 regions. Here the immuneACCESS table is served through TCRdb, limited to in-frame sequences with V and J called. Missing clones are a known gap in these copies; in checked studies unresolved V genes cover under half, and the rest lacks a known reason. The sample profile shows tens of thousands of clones; about 86% of them were found once. The top ten clones comprise roughly 1% of the sample. A word on this clone: The specificity of this receptor is unknown. No much larger clone is present one base from it, and per-base qualities are unavailable.

Taken from cysteine to phenylalanine, the CDR3 has 14 residues. Solely the CDR3 DNA is kept, with 42 bases framed from the first base. Germline trimming: 8 bases from V, 5 bases from J; junction bases outside gene matches: 9. CDR1 and CDR2, per the germline V gene (reference sequence), are SEHNR and FQNEAQ. The trial excluded patients who had a history of autoimmune disease or who were on systemic immunosuppression. In every dose cohort, peripheral blood was drawn for TCR sequencing at baseline, cycle 4 day 1, and cycle 7 day 1. Samples came from an open-label, multicenter, first-in-human phase I dose-escalation trial of ivuxolimab. Adults with locally advanced or metastatic head and neck squamous cell, hepatocellular, melanoma or renal cell carcinoma were enrolled in the trial. Before TCR sequencing, CD4+ and CD8+ T cells were separately sorted from peripheral blood.

This chain is built from TRBV7-9 and TRBJ2-1; 7 bases in the junction line up with TRBD2. Sequences were derived from CD4+ or CD8+ T cells sorted from blood, sampled in a trial of the OX40 agonist ivuxolimab. The TCR was taken from an adult with an advanced solid tumor such as melanoma, head and neck, liver or kidney cancer. The CDR3 reads as follows: CASLLTGGNNEQFF. The DNA is as follows: TGTGCCAGCCTCTTAACGGGGGGTAACAATGAGCAGTTCTTC.